This T cell receptor (beta chain) was observed in a study of T-cell reconstitution after alpha-beta-depleted transplantation in children. Using unique molecular identifiers, the investigators prepared the TCRbeta library. TCRdb re-called the PCR reads through MiXCR, storing one row per CDR3 protein. The sample holds about 410,000 distinct CDR3 sequences; 20% are singletons and the top ten take 3.8%. The sequence derives from a human donor who donated a stem cell graft to a child with acute myeloid leukemia. Material: PBMCs from the stem cell graft donor, obtained from the stem cell graft.

The CDR3 DNA is TGCGCCAGCAGCTCCCTGGAGACAATGGATGGCTACACCTTC. This sequence encodes CASSSLETMDGYTF. The rearrangement uses TRBV5-1 and TRBJ1-2; the D is unclear. The CDR3 is 14 amino acids. Germline CDR1 reads SGHRS; CDR2 reads YFSETQ. Trimming removed 3 bases from V and 6 bases from J, with 15 bases in between.